This is a list of T cell receptor beta chains from one sample in a study of T-cell reconstitution after alpha-beta-depleted transplantation in children. TCRdb fed the PCR reads into MiXCR, producing one record per CDR3 protein. The profile covers about 230,000 distinct CDR3 sequences, with around 9.6% appearing a single time and over 5% taken by the ten largest. The sequencing used PBMCs from the stem cell graft donor, collected from the stem cell graft. Receptor source: a human donor who donated a stem cell graft to a child with acute lymphoblastic leukemia. CDR3s include the opening cysteine and the closing phenylalanine or tryptophan. D genes are given only for firm matches. The size entry is marked missing in some rows and otherwise reads once, few, many or a size class.

TRBV2	many	TRBJ2-5	-	CATGQSQETQYF	TGTGCCACCGGACAGTCCCAAGAGACCCAGTACTTC
TRBV27	few	TRBJ2-1	-	CASIPQRTRVNEQFF	TGTGCCAGCATCCCCCAGCGTACGAGGGTCAATGAGCAGTTCTTC
TRBV30	few	TRBJ2-5	-	CAWSVQETQYF	TGTGCCTGGAGTGTACAGGAGACCCAGTACTTC
TRBV5-1	few	TRBJ2-2	-	CASSSGERTGELFF	TGCGCCAGCAGCTCCGGGGAGAGAACCGGGGAGCTGTTTTTT
TRBV6-5	-	TRBJ2-1	-	CASSYSDSSNDEQFF	TGTGCCAGCAGTTACTCGGACAGTAGCAACGATGAGCAGTTCTTC
TRBV19	-	TRBJ2-2	-	CASKGQGNTGELFF	TGTGCCAGTAAGGGGCAGGGGAACACCGGGGAGCTGTTTTTT
TRBV7-9	-	TRBJ1-1	-	CASSFQGQNTEAFF	TGTGCCAGCAGCTTTCAGGGGCAAAACACTGAAGCTTTCTTT
TRBV12-3/TRBV12-4	few	TRBJ2-7	-	CASSPPLSEGEQYF	TGTGCCAGCAGTCCCCCACTGTCCGAAGGGGAGCAGTACTTC
TRBV12-3/TRBV12-4	few	TRBJ2-5	TRBD1	CASSPQTGDRETQYF	TGTGCCAGCAGCCCACAGACAGGGGACCGGGAGACCCAGTACTTC
TRBV27	few	TRBJ1-6	-	CASSLSDPPRDSPLHF	TGTGCCAGCAGTTTATCTGACCCACCCAGGGATTCACCCCTCCACTTT
TRBV12-5	-	TRBJ2-7	-	CASGSQDSTYEQYF	TGTGCTAGTGGTTCCCAAGACAGTACCTACGAGCAGTACTTC
TRBV5-1	-	TRBJ1-1	-	CASSGPAGTEAFF	TGCGCCAGCAGCGGCCCGGCTGGCACTGAAGCTTTCTTT
TRBV7-6	few	TRBJ2-3	TRBD2	CASSPTGGADTQYF	TGTGCCAGCAGCCCGACCGGGGGGGCGGATACGCAGTATTTT
TRBV6-6	many	TRBJ1-2	-	CASVGPNYGYTF	TGTGCCAGCGTAGGGCCCAACTATGGCTACACCTTC
TRBV7-9	-	TRBJ1-2	-	CASGSDQLAYGYTF	TGTGCCAGCGGGTCAGACCAACTTGCCTATGGCTACACCTTC
TRBV12-3/TRBV12-4	many	TRBJ2-3	TRBD2	CASRPSGGGDTQYF	TGTGCCAGCAGGCCTAGCGGTGGGGGAGATACGCAGTATTTT
TRBV10-3	-	TRBJ2-5	-	CAISGGGGQETQYF	TGTGCCATCAGTGGTGGTGGGGGTCAAGAGACCCAGTACTTC
TRBV5-1	many	TRBJ2-3	-	CASSLVVGTDTQYF	TGCGCCAGCAGCTTGGTGGTGGGCACAGATACGCAGTATTTT
TRBV11-3	-	TRBJ2-3	-	CASSLNVAGDTQYF	TGTGCCAGCAGCTTAAACGTCGCCGGGGATACGCAGTATTTT
TRBV11-2	many	TRBJ2-7	TRBD1	CASSLAIGQGSYEQYF	TGTGCCAGCAGCTTAGCTATCGGACAGGGCTCCTACGAGCAGTACTTC
TRBV27	many	TRBJ1-1	TRBD1	CASSTYRGLTEAFF	TGTGCCAGCAGTACCTACAGGGGACTGACTGAAGCTTTCTTT
TRBV20-1	many	TRBJ2-7	TRBD2	CSARDRPGLVGVAGFYEQYF	TGCAGTGCTAGAGACCGCCCGGGACTAGTTGGGGTCGCTGGTTTCTACGAGCAGTACTTC
TRBV29-1	many	TRBJ1-1	-	CSVEMAMLNTEAFF	TGCAGCGTTGAAATGGCGATGCTGAATACTGAAGCTTTCTTT
TRBV5-1	-	TRBJ1-1	TRBD1	CASSGDRGGTEAFF	TGCGCCAGCAGCGGGGACAGGGGGGGCACTGAAGCTTTCTTT
TRBV20-1	-	TRBJ2-5	-	CSAIPTGLPETQYF	TGCAGTGCCATACCAACAGGGCTCCCGGAGACCCAGTACTTC
TRBV6-5	few	TRBJ2-1	-	CASSSMRAEDEQFF	TGTGCCAGCAGTTCTATGCGAGCGGAGGATGAGCAGTTCTTC
TRBV25-1	many	TRBJ2-7	TRBD1	CASSEWGQGAYEQYF	TGTGCCAGCAGTGAATGGGGACAGGGGGCCTACGAGCAGTACTTC
TRBV20-1	many	TRBJ1-6	TRBD1	CSARGQGSTNSPLHF	TGCAGTGCTAGGGGACAGGGAAGCACCAACTCACCCCTCCACTTT
TRBV20-1	few	TRBJ1-1	TRBD1	CSARVRTGLPEAFF	TGCAGTGCTAGAGTCCGGACAGGGCTACCTGAAGCTTTCTTT
TRBV5-1	-	TRBJ2-5	-	CASSWRAGAETQYF	TGCGCCAGCAGCTGGAGGGCAGGAGCGGAGACCCAGTACTTC
TRBV27	-	TRBJ1-2	TRBD1	CASSSPGQGNGYTF	TGTGCCAGCAGTTCCCCGGGACAGGGAAATGGCTACACCTTC
TRBV7-2	-	TRBJ2-2	-	CASPTVGTQNTGELFF	TGTGCCAGCCCCACGGTAGGGACACAGAACACCGGGGAGCTGTTTTTT
TRBV6-2/TRBV6-3	few	TRBJ2-2	-	CASSYSDGELFF	TGTGCCAGCAGTTACTCGGACGGGGAGCTGTTTTTT
TRBV18	few	TRBJ1-5	-	CASSQNRVDQPQHF	TGTGCCAGCTCACAGAACAGGGTTGATCAGCCCCAGCATTTT
TRBV5-1	-	TRBJ1-1	-	CASSLGSGTRGLNTEAFF	TGCGCCAGCAGCTTGGGATCGGGGACCCGAGGGTTGAACACTGAAGCTTTCTTT
TRBV7-2	-	TRBJ1-3	-	CASSLLTVGDTIYF	TGTGCCAGCAGCTTATTAACAGTCGGGGACACCATATATTTT
TRBV5-1	-	TRBJ1-2	TRBD1	CASSIGTANGYTF	TGCGCCAGCAGCATAGGGACAGCGAATGGCTACACCTTC
TRBV11-2	many	TRBJ2-3	TRBD1	CASSLSGTGTNTQYF	TGTGCCAGCAGCTTATCCGGGACAGGTACAAATACGCAGTATTTT
TRBV21-1	many	TRBJ1-2	-	CASSMVHSNYGYTF	TGTGCCAGCAGCATGGTACACAGTAACTATGGCTACACCTTC
TRBV7-2	-	TRBJ2-3	-	CASRNSLGDTDTQYF	TGTGCCAGCAGGAACAGCCTGGGGGACACAGATACGCAGTATTTT
TRBV5-4	-	TRBJ2-7	TRBD1	CACRQGVDYEQYF	TGTGCCTGCAGACAGGGTGTCGACTACGAGCAGTACTTC
TRBV6-5	few	TRBJ2-7	TRBD2	CASSYSTSGVVRTYEQYF	TGTGCCAGCAGTTACTCGACTAGCGGGGTTGTCCGCACCTACGAGCAGTACTTC
TRBV10-3	once	TRBJ2-7	-	CALPDSTSSYEQYF	TGTGCCCTTCCGGACAGTACTAGCTCCTACGAGCAGTACTTC
TRBV7-8	many	TRBJ2-7	TRBD1	CASSNAGTGNYEQYF	TGTGCCAGCAGCAATGCCGGGACAGGGAACTACGAGCAGTACTTC
TRBV19	many	TRBJ2-2	TRBD2	CASRTSGGTGELFF	TGTGCCAGTAGGACTAGCGGGGGCACCGGGGAGCTGTTTTTT
TRBV5-1	many	TRBJ1-2	-	CASSLTPGTTFYGYTF	TGCGCCAGCAGCTTGACCCCCGGGACGACGTTCTATGGCTACACCTTC
TRBV29-1	many	TRBJ2-1	-	CSVERLIEQFF	TGCAGCGTTGAAAGGCTCATTGAGCAGTTCTTC
TRBV12-3/TRBV12-4	-	TRBJ1-1	-	CASSLRSTEAFF	TGTGCCAGCAGTTTAAGGAGCACTGAAGCTTTCTTT
TRBV2	-	TRBJ1-1	-	CASSEIGTEAFF	TGTGCCAGCAGTGAAATCGGCACTGAAGCTTTCTTT
TRBV9	many	TRBJ1-3	-	CASSVQGFGNTIYF	TGTGCCAGCAGCGTACAGGGGTTCGGAAACACCATATATTTT
TRBV25-1	few	TRBJ2-3	-	CASSELNSKVSDTQYF	TGTGCCAGCAGTGAACTAAATAGCAAAGTATCCGATACGCAGTATTTT
TRBV7-2	many	TRBJ2-1	TRBD2	CASSFPGRLAGGPSSYNEQFF	TGTGCCAGCAGCTTCCCGGGAAGGCTAGCGGGGGGCCCGAGCTCCTACAATGAGCAGTTCTTC